These 12 T cell receptor beta chains came from one sample sequenced in a study of T cells expressing NK-cell markers (dated by TCRdb to about 2020). Preparation of the library involved 5' RACE. Reads for this sample came from an Illumina HiSeq 2000. TCRdb reanalyzed the reads, keeping one entry per CDR3 protein sequence and omitting DNA. This sample's table has entries for roughly 180,000 distinct CDR3 sequences. In total, the top ten clones hold roughly 18% of the sample. Input material: blood T cells: a sorted CD56 or NKG2C T cell subset, CD4+ or CD8+ T cells, or bulk PBMC T cells (not recorded which). These receptors were collected from a woman between 18 and 75 years old in good health.

The chain joins TRBV20-1 to TRBJ2-2. CDR3 length equals 12 residues. Germline assignment: CDR1 DFQATT and CDR2 SNEGSKA (reference sequence). CDR3 amino acids: CSAVWDTGELFF.

The V call is TRBV5-1, the J call TRBJ1-2; TCRdb outputs TRBD1, but without DNA this stays unchecked. The CDR3 runs to 12 residues. Germline V gives CDR1 SGHRS, CDR2 YFSETQ. Here the CDR3 reads CASSVPRGSYTF.

This chain links TRBV24-1 with TRBJ1-5; with no DNA, the TCRdb D assignment of TRBD1 cannot be verified. The CDR3 has 16 residues. Germline V gene sequence: CDR1 KGHDR, CDR2 SFDVKD. The CDR3 protein is CATSRAGRDGNQPQHF.

This CDR3 is CSVEDPQTRYGYTF. The chain couples TRBV29-1 to TRBJ1-2. The germline V gene has CDR1 SQVTM and CDR2 ANQGSEA. The CDR3 extends over 14 amino acids.

The rearrangement links TRBV29-1 to TRBJ1-1; TCRdb lists TRBD1, though no DNA is available to test this call. Germline V CDR1 and CDR2: SQVTM, ANQGSEA. The CDR3 sequence is 13 residues long. The CDR3 loop is CSVVDRRNTEAFF.

CDR3 residues: CSARGSGRNEQYF. V usage is TRBV20-1 and J usage is TRBJ2-7; absent DNA, TCRdb's TRBD2 call cannot be checked. Germline-derived CDR1 and CDR2 are DFQATT and SNEGSKA (reference sequence). This CDR3 contains 13 residues.

This chain connects TRBV24-1 to TRBJ2-1; with no DNA, the TCRdb D assignment of TRBD1 cannot be verified. CDR3 length: 15 residues. Germline assignment: CDR1 KGHDR and CDR2 SFDVKD. CDR3 protein: CATSAPRDRADEQFF.

V and J are TRBV28 and TRBJ2-7; the D gene TCRdb calls, TRBD2, cannot be checked with no DNA. The CDR3 has 16 residues. The germline gives CDR1 MDHEN, CDR2 SYDVKM. CDR3 protein: CASSSQRASRQYEQYF.

The V call is TRBV12-3 or TRBV12-4, the J call TRBJ1-2. This CDR3 contains 13 residues. The CDR3 region is CASSLDSAYGYTF.

The chain joins TRBV24-1 to TRBJ2-7. The CDR3 sequence is 14 residues long. Per germline, CDR1 KGHDR and CDR2 SFDVKD. CDR3 region: CATSDPRDSYEQYF.

The genes are TRBV29-1 and TRBJ2-1; TCRdb designates TRBD1, a call that cannot be tested without DNA. CDR3 length: 13 amino acids. Germline loops: CDR1 SQVTM, CDR2 ANQGSEA. This chain's CDR3 is CSVALGAGSEQFF.

The V and J genes are TRBV6-1 and TRBJ2-5; TCRdb picks TRBD2, but there is no DNA to check that call. CDR1 and CDR2 from the germline V gene are MNHNS and SASEGT. The CDR3 is made up of 13 amino acids. CDR3 protein: CASSSSGSETQYF.